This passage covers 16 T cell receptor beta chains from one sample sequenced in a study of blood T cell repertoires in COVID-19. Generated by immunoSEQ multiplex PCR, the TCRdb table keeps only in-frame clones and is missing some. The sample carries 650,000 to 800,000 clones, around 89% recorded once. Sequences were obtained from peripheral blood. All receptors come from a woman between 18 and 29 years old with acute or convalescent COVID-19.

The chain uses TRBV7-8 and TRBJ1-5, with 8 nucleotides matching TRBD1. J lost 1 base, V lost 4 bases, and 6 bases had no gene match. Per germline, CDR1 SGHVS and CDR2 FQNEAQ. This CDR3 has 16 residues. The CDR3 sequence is CASSSGTGASNQPQHF. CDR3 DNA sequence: TGTGCCAGCAGCTCAGGGACAGGTGCGAGCAATCAGCCCCAGCATTTT.

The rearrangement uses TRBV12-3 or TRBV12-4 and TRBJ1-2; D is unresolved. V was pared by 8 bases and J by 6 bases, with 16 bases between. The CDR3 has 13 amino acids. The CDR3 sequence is CASLSQVQDGYTF. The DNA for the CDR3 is TGTGCCAGCCTCAGTCAGGTGCAGGATGGCTACACCTTC.

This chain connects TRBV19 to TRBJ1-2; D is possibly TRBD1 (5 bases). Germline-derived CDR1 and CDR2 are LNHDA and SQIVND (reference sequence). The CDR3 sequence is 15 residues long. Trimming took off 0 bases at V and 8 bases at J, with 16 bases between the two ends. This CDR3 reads CASSIEGGRQAGYTF. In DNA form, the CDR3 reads TGTGCCAGTAGTATAGAGGGGGGACGGCAAGCCGGCTACACCTTC.

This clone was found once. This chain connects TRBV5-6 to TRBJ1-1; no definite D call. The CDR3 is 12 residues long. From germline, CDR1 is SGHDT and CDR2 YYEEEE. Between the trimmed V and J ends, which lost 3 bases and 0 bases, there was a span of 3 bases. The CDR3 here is CASSSMNTEAFF. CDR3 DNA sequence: TGTGCCAGCAGCTCTATGAACACTGAAGCTTTCTTT.

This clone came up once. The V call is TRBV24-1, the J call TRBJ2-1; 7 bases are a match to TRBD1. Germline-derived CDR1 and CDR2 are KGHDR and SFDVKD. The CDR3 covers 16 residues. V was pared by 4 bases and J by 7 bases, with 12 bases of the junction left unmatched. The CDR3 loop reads CATSEVGTATLNEQFF. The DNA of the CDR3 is TGTGCCACCAGTGAAGTAGGGACAGCCACTTTAAATGAGCAGTTCTTC.

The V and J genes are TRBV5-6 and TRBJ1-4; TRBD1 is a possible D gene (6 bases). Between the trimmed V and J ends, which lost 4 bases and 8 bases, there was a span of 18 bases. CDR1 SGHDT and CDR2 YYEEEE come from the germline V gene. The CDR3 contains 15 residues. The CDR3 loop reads CASSEGVTLGEKLFF. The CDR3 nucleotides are TGTGCCAGCAGCGAGGGGGTGACCCTAGGGGAAAAACTGTTTTTT.

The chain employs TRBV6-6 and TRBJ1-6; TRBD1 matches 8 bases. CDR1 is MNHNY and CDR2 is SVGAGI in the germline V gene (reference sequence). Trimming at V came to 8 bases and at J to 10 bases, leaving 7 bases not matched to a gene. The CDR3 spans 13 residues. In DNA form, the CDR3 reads TGTGCCAGCGGCGGACAGGGATTCTCACCCCTCCACTTT. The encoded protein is CASGGQGFSPLHF.

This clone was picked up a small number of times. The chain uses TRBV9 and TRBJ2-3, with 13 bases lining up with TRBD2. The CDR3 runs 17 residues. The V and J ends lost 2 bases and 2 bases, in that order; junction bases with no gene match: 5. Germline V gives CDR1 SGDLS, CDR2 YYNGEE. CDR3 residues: CASSVGTSGAHTDTQYF. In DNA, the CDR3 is TGTGCCAGCAGCGTCGGGACTAGCGGGGCCCACACAGATACGCAGTATTTT.

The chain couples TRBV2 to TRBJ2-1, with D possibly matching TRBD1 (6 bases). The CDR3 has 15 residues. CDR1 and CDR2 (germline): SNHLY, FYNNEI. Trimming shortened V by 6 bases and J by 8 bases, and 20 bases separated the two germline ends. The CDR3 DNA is TGTGCCAGCAGGCCCCGACAGGTTTCCGATTATGAGCAGTTCTTC. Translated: CASRPRQVSDYEQFF.

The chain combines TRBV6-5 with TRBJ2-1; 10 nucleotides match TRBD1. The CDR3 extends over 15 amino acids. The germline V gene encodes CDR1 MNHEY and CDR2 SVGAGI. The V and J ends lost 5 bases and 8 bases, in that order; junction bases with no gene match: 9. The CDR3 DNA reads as TGTGCCAGCAGTCAACGTTCCGGGACAGGGGATGAGCAGTTCTTC. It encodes CASSQRSGTGDEQFF.

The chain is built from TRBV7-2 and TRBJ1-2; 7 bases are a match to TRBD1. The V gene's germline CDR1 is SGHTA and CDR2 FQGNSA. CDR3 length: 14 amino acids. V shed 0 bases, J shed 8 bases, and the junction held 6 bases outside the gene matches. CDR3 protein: CASSLARDRAGYTF. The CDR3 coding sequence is TGTGCCAGCAGCTTAGCGCGAGACAGGGCGGGCTACACCTTC.

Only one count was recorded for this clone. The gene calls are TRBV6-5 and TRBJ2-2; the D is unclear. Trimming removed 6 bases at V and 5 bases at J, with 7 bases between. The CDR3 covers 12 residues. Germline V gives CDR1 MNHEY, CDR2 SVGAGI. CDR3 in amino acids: CASSLLTGELFF. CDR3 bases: TGTGCCAGCAGCCTTCTTACCGGGGAGCTGTTTTTT.

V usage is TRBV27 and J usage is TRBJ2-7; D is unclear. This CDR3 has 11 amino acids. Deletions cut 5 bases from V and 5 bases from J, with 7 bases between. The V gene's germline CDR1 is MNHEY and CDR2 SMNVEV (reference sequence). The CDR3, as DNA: TGTGCCAGCAGTCCAGGAAACGAGCAGTACTTC. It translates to CASSPGNEQYF.

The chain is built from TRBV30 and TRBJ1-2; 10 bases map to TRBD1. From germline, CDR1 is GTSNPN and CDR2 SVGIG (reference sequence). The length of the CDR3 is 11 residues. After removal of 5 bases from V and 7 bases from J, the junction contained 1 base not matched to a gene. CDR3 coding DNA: TGTGCCTGGGGACAGGGGGTTGGCTACACCTTC. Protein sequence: CAWGQGVGYTF.

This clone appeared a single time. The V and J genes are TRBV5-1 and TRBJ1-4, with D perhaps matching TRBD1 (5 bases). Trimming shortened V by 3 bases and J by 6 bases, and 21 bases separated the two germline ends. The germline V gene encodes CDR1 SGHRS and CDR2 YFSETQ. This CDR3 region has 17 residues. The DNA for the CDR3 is TGCGCCAGCAGCTCTCCGACCCCCGGGGGAGGAGATGAAAAACTGTTTTTT. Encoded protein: CASSSPTPGGGDEKLFF.

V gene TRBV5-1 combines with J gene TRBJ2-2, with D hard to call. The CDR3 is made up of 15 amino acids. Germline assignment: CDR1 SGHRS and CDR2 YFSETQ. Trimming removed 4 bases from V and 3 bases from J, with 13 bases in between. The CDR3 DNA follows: TGCGCCAGCAGCCGATTAGAGGCGGACACCGGGGAGCTGTTTTTT. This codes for CASSRLEADTGELFF.